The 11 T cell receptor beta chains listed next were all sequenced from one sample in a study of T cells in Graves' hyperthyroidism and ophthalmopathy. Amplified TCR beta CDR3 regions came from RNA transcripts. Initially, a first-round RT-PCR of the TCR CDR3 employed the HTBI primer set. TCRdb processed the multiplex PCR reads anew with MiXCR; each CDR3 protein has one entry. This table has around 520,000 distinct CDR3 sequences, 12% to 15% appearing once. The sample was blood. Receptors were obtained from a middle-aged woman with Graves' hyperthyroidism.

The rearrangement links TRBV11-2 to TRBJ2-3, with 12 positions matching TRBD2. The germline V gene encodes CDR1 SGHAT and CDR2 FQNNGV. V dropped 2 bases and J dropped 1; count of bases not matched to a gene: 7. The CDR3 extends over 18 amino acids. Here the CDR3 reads CASSLIRLAGGRTDTQYF. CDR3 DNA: TGTGCCAGCAGCTTAATTCGGCTAGCGGGAGGGCGCACAGATACGCAGTATTTT.

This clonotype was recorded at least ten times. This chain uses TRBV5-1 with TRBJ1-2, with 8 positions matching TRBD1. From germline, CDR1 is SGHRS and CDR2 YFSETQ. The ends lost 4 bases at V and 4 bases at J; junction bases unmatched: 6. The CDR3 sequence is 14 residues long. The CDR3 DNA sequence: TGCGCCAGCAGCAAGACAGACAGGGGCTATGGCTACACCTTC. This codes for CASSKTDRGYGYTF.

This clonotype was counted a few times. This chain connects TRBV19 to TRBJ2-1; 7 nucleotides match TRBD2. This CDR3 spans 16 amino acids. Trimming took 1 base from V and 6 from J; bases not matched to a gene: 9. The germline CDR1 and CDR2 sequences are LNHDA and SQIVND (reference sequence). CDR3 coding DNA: TGTGCCAGTAGTATAGGTCAAGCGGGGAGAGGCAATGAGCAGTTCTTC. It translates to CASSIGQAGRGNEQFF.

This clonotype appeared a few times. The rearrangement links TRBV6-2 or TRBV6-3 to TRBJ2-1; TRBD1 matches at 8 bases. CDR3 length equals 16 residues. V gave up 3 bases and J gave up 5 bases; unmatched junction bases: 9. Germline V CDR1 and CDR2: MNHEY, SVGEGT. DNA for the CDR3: TGTGCCAGCAGTTATTGGACAGGGAGTTCCCACAATGAGCAGTTCTTC. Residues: CASSYWTGSSHNEQFF.

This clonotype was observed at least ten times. The CDR3 sequence is CASSPDSPGETQYF. In nucleotides, the CDR3 is TGTGCCAGCTCACCGGACAGCCCTGGGGAGACCCAGTACTTC. The chain employs TRBV18 and TRBJ2-5; D possibly corresponds to TRBD1 (6 bases). The V end lost 3 bases, the J end lost 5 bases, and 13 bases lay between the germline ends. The CDR3 covers 14 residues. Germline CDR1 is KGHSH and CDR2 is LQKENI.

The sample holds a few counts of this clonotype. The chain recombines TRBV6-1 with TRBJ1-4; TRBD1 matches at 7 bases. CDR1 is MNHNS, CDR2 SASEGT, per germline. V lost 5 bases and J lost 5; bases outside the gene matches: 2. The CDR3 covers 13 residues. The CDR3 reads CASSPGGNEKLFF. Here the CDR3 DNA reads TGTGCCAGCAGTCCAGGGGGAAATGAAAAACTGTTTTTT.

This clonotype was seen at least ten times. Written as DNA, the CDR3 is TGCGCCAGCAGCGCCGGAGACAATGAGCAGTTCTTC. Translating it yields CASSAGDNEQFF. V usage is TRBV5-1 and J usage is TRBJ2-1; D is unclear. The CDR3 contains 12 residues. Looked up from germline, CDR1 is SGHRS and CDR2 is YFSETQ. Trimming shortened V by 4 bases and J by 5 bases, and 7 bases separated the two germline ends. Full variable domain (missing parts from reference TRBV5-1 and TRBJ2-1): KAGVTQTPRYLIKTRGQQVTLSCSPISGHRSVSWYQQTPGQGLQFLFEYFSETQRNKGNFPGRFSGRQFSNSRSEMNVSTLELGDSALYLCASSAGDNEQFFGPGTRLTVL.

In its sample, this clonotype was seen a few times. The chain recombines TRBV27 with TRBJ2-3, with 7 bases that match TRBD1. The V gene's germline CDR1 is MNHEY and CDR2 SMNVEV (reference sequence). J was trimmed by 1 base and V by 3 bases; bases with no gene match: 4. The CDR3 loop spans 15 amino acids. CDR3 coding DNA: TGTGCCAGCAGTTTGTCAGGGGGTGGCACAGATACGCAGTATTTT. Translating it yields CASSLSGGGTDTQYF.

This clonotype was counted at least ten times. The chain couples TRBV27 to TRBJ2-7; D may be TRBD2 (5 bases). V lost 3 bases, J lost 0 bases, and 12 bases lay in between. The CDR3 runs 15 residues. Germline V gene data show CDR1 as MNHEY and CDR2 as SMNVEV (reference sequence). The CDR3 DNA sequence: TGTGCCAGCAGTTTCGCGCGGGTTAGCTCCTACGAGCAGTACTTC. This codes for CASSFARVSSYEQYF.

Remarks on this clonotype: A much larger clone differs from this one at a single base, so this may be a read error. The CDR3 reads CAGSPGLSYNEQFF. The CDR3 bases are TGTGCCGGCTCACCAGGGCTCTCCTACAATGAGCAGTTCTTC. The chain joins TRBV18 to TRBJ2-1, with a weak D call TRBD1 (5 bases). The CDR3 consists of 14 residues. CDR1 is KGHSH, CDR2 LQKENI, per germline.

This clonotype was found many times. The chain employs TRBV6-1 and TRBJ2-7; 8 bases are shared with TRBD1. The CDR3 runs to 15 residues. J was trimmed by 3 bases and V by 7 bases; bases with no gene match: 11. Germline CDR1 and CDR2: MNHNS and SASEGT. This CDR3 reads CASTLQGAGSYEQYF. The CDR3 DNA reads TGTGCCAGCACGCTGCAGGGGGCTGGGAGCTACGAGCAGTACTTC.